The 7 T cell receptor beta chains reported below all come from one sample, sequenced in a study of T cells in narcolepsy. Here immunoSEQ multiplex PCR was the method, and the copy in TCRdb shows in-frame clones only, minus some. The table has 24,000 or so clones, approximately 84% seen once. The material sequenced was CD45RA- memory CD4+ T cells from PBMCs. Receptor source: a human donor with narcolepsy.

This chain links TRBV7-6 with TRBJ2-5, with D unresolved. Deletions cut 2 bases from V and 1 base from J, with 11 bases between. The CDR3 has 15 residues. Germline assignment: CDR1 SGHVS and CDR2 FNYEAQ. In nucleotides, the CDR3 is TGTGCCAGCAGCTTAAAGACGCCAACCCAAGAGACCCAGTACTTC. Protein: CASSLKTPTQETQYF.

The rearrangement links TRBV29-1 to TRBJ2-5; D may be TRBD1 (6 bases). This CDR3 has 14 residues. V lost 0 bases and J 3 bases, leaving 11 bases between the germline ends. Germline CDR1 SQVTM, CDR2 ANQGSEA. CDR3 in DNA: TGCAGCGTTGAAGAATGGGGGCGGGAAGAGACCCAGTACTTC. It codes for CSVEEWGREETQYF.

This clone has just one count. This sequence joins TRBV2 and TRBJ1-4, with 7 bases fitting TRBD1. CDR1 is SNHLY, CDR2 FYNNEI, per germline. The CDR3 contains 15 residues. Losses at the gene ends were 6 bases for V and 4 bases for J; bases not matched to a gene: 8. This chain's CDR3 is CASSNTGEHNEKLFF. CDR3 nucleotides: TGTGCCAGCAGCAATACAGGGGAACATAATGAAAAACTGTTTTTT.

The rearrangement links TRBV19 to TRBJ1-1; D is undetermined. Trimming removed 2 bases from V and 6 bases from J, with 4 bases in between. This CDR3 spans 11 amino acids. Germline V CDR1 and CDR2: LNHDA, SQIVND (reference sequence). CDR3 bases: TGTGCCAGTAGTATACAGTCTGAAGCTTTCTTT. Its translation is CASSIQSEAFF.

This rearrangement joins TRBV6-6 to TRBJ2-5; D gene ambiguous. Germline V gene sequence: CDR1 MNHNY, CDR2 SVGAGI (reference sequence). The CDR3 is 15 amino acids. With 0 bases removed from V and 0 bases from J, the gap between germline ends came to 8 bases. The CDR3 DNA reads as TGTGCCAGCAGTTACTCAGGGTGGGACCAAGAGACCCAGTACTTC. Its translation: CASSYSGWDQETQYF.

This clone was counted once. The chain links TRBV27 to TRBJ1-1; D gene ambiguous. The CDR3 has 15 residues. CDR1 and CDR2 from the germline V gene are MNHEY and SMNVEV (reference sequence). Trimming cost V 5 bases and J 1 base, with 14 bases left between them. In nucleotides, the CDR3 is TGTGCCAGCAGTCCTGTAACAGTAAAGAACACTGAAGCTTTCTTT. Amino acids: CASSPVTVKNTEAFF.

The chain carries TRBV19 and TRBJ2-5, with unresolved D. The germline V gene has CDR1 LNHDA and CDR2 SQIVND (reference sequence). The length of the CDR3 is 13 residues. With 4 bases removed from V and 3 bases from J, the gap between germline ends came to 9 bases. CDR3 loop: CASSTQEKETQYF. CDR3 sequence (DNA): TGTGCCAGTAGTACACAAGAAAAAGAGACCCAGTACTTC.